This paragraph reports one T cell receptor (beta chain). Its antigen remains unidentified. The V and J ends lost 4 bases and 7 bases, in that order; junction bases with no gene match: 6. Germline CDR1 reads LNHNV; CDR2 reads YYDKDF (reference sequence). The CDR3 covers 15 residues. Using immunoSEQ multiplex PCR, the repertoire was profiled, and TCRdb retains in-frame clones only, with some absent. In the table there are a few million clones, about 94% of which are singletons. These data come from a study of shared clonotypes between healthy human individuals. Findings of the study overall: Larger richness was generally estimated for naive than memory subsets.

The chain carries TRBV15 and TRBJ1-4; the match to TRBD1 covers 10 bases. The source is a man aged 18 to 35 in good health. The sequenced sample was naive CD4+ T cells sorted from blood. Subset given: CD45RA+ positively selected. CDR3 in DNA: TGTGCCACCAGCACATCGGGACAGGGGTTTGAAAAACTGTTTTTT. Its protein is CATSTSGQGFEKLFF.